This T cell receptor beta chain comes out of a study of blood T cells in healthy people across ages. Using a J-beta primer mix together with a sample-barcoded 5' primer, a second PCR was run for about 6 to 12 cycles. TCRdb redid the calling of the 5' RACE reads with MiXCR, one entry per CDR3 protein. This sample carries hundreds of thousands of distinct CDR3 sequences, roughly 34% of them seen once, and the ten largest clones take 10% to 15%. The CDR3 is 14 amino acids. This clonotype occurred a few times. This clone may be a read error of a much larger clone one base away. This chain uses TRBV12-3 or TRBV12-4 with TRBJ2-3; no firm D call. The TCR was taken from a man aged 18-30 years in good health. Sequenced input: blood. CDR3 loop: CASSVAPLRETQYF. CDR3 nucleotides: TGTGCCAGCAGTGTAGCCCCTCTTAGGGAAACGCAGTATTTT.